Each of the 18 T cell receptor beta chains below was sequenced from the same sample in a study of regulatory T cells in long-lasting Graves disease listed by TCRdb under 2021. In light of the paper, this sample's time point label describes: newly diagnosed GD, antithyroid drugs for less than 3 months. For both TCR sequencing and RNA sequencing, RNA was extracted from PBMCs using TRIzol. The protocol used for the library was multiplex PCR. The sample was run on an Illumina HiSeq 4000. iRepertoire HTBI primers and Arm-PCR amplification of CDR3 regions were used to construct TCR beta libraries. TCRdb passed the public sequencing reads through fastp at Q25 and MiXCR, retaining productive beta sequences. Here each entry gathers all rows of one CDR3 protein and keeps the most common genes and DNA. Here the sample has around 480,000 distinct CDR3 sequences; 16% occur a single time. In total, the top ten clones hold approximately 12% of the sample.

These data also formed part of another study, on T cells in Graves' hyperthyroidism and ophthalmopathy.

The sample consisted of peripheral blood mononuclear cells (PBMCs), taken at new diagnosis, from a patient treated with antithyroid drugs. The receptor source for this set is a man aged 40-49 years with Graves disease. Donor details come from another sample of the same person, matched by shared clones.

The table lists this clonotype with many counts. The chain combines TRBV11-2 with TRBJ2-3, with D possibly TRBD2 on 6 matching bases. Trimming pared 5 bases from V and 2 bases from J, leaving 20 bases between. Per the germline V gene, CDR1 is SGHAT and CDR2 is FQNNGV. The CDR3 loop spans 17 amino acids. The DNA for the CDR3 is TGTGCCAGCAGCCCTACTTCAGGGAGGCGATACACAGATACGCAGTATTTT. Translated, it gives CASSPTSGRRYTDTQYF.

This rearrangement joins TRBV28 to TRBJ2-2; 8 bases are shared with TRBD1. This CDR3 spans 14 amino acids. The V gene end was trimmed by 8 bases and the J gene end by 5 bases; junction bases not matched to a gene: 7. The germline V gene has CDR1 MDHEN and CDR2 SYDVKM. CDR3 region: CASLPGGDTGELFF. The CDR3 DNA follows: TGTGCCAGCCTACCAGGGGGCGATACCGGGGAGCTGTTTTTT.

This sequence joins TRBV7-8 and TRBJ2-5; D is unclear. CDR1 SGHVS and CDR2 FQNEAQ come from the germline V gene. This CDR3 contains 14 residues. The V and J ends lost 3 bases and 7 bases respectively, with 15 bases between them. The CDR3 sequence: CASSFSGPSGTQYF. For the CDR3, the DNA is TGTGCCAGCAGCTTCTCCGGGCCCTCCGGGACCCAGTACTTC.

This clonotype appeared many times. CDR3 DNA: TGTGCCACCGGGACGGCTCAAGTAGCCAAAAACATTCAGTACTTC. Protein sequence: CATGTAQVAKNIQYF. The genes are TRBV28 and TRBJ2-4; the D call may be TRBD1 or TRBD2 (5 bases each). Germline values: CDR1 MDHEN, CDR2 SYDVKM. Between the trimmed V and J ends, which lost 10 bases and 0 bases, there was a span of 16 bases. This CDR3 is 15 amino acids long.

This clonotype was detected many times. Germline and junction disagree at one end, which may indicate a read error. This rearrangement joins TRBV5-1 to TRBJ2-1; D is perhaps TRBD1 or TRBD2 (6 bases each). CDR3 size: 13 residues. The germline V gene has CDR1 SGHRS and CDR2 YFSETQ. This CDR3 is CASSFGGGNEQFF. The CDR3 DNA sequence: TGTGCCAGCAGCTTCGGAGGGGGTAATGAGCAGTTCTTC. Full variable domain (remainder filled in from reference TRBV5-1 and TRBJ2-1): KAGVTQTPRYLIKTRGQQVTLSCSPISGHRSVSWYQQTPGQGLQFLFEYFSETQRNKGNFPGRFSGRQFSNSRSEMNVSTLELGDSALYLCASSFGGGNEQFFGPGTRLTVL.

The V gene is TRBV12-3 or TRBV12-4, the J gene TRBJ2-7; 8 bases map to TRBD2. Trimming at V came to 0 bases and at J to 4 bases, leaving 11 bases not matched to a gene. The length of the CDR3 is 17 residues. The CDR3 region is CASSLAGSGSRRYEQYF. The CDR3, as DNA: TGTGCCAGCAGTTTAGCAGGGAGCGGGAGCAGACGGTACGAGCAGTACTTC.

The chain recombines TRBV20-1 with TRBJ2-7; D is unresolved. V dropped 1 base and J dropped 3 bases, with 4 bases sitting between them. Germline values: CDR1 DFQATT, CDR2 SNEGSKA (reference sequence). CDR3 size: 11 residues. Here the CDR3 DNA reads TGCAGTGCTAGAGGGAACTACGAGCAGTACTTC. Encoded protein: CSARGNYEQYF.

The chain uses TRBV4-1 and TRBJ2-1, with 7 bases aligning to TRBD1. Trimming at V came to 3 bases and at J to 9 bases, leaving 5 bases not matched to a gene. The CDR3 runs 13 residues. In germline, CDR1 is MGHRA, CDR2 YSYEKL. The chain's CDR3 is CASSHLQGPEQFF. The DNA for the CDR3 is TGCGCCAGCAGCCACTTACAGGGGCCTGAGCAGTTCTTC.

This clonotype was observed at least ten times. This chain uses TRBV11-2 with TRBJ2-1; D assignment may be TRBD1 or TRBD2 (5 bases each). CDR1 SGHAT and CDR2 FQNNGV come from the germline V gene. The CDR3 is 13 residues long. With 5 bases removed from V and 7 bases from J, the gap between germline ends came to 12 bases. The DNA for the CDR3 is TGTGCCAGCAGCACCGGGACGCGAAATGAGCAGTTCTTC. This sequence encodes CASSTGTRNEQFF.

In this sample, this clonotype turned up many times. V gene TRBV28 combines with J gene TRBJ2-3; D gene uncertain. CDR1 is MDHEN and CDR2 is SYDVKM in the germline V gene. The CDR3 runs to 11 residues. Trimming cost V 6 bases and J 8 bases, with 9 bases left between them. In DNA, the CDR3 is TGTGCCAGCAGATCACCCGGTACGCAGTATTTT. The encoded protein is CASRSPGTQYF.

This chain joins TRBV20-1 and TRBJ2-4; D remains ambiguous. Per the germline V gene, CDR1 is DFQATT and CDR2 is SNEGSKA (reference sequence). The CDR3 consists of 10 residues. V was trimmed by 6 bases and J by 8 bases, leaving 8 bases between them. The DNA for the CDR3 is TGCAGTGCCCTCTGGGACATTCAGTACTTC. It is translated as CSALWDIQYF.

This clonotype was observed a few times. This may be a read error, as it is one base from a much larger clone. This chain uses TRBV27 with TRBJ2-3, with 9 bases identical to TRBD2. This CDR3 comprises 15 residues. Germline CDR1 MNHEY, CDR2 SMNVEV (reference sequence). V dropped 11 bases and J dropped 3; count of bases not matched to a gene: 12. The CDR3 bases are TGTGCCGGCTCGCGGGAGGGGATCGGAACAGATACGCAGTATTTT. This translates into CAGSREGIGTDTQYF.

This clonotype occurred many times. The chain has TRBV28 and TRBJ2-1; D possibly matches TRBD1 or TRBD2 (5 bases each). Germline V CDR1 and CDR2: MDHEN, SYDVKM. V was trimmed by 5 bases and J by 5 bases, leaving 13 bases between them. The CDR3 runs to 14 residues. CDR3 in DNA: TGTGCCAGCAGTCCTACCGGGGCCAACAATGAGCAGTTCTTC. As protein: CASSPTGANNEQFF.

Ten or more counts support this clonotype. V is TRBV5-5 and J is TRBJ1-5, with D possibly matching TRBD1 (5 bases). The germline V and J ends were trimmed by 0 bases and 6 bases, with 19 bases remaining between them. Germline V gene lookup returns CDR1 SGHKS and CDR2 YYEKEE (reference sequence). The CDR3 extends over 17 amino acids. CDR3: CASSLENQGGSGQPQHF. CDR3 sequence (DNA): TGTGCCAGCAGCTTGGAGAACCAGGGAGGCTCAGGTCAGCCCCAGCATTTT.

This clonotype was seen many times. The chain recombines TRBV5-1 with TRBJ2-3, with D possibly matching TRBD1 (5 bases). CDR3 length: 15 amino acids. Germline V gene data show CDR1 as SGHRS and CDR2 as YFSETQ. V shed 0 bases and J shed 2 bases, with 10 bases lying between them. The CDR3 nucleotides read TGCGCCAGCAGCTTGGAAGGGGCTAACACAGATACGCAGTATTTT. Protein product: CASSLEGANTDTQYF.

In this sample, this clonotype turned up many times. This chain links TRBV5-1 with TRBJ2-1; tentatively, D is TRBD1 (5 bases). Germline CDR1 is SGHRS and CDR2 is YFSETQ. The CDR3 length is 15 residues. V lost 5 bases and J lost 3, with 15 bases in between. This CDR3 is CASSYASDSYNEQFF. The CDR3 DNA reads TGCGCCAGCAGTTACGCCAGTGACAGCTACAATGAGCAGTTCTTC.

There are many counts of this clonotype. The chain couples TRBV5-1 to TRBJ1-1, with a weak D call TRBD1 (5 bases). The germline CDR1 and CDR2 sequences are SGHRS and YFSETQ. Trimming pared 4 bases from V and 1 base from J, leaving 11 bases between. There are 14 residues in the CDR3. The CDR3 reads CASSPQTGNTEAFF. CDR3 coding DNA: TGCGCCAGCAGCCCTCAAACAGGGAACACTGAAGCTTTCTTT.

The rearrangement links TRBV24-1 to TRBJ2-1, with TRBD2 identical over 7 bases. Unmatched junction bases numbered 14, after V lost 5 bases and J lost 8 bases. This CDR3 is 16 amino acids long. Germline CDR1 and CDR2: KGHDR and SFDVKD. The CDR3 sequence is CATSGLGEGLGYEQFF. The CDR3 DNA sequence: TGTGCCACCAGTGGGTTAGGGGAGGGCCTTGGGTATGAGCAGTTCTTC.